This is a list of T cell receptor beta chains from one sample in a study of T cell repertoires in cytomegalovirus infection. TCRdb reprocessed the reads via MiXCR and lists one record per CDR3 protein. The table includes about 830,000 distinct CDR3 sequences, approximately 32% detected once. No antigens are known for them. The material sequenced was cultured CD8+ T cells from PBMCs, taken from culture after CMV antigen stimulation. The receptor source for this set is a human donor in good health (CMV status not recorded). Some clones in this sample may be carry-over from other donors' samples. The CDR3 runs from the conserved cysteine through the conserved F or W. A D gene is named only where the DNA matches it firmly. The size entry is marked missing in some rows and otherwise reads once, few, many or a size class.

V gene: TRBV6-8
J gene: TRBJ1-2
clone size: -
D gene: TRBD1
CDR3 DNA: TGTGCCAGCAGTTCACTCATGCAGGGGGCCCAGGACTATGGCTACACCTTC
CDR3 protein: CASSSLMQGAQDYGYTF

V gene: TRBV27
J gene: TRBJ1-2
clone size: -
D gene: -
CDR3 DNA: TGTGCCAGCGGTCCTAGTCACCTATATGGCTACACCTTC
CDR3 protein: CASGPSHLYGYTF

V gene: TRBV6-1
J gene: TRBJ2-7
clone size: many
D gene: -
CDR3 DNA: TGTGCCAGCAGTGAAGCGTACAGTGGAGACGAGCAGTACTTC
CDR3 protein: CASSEAYSGDEQYF

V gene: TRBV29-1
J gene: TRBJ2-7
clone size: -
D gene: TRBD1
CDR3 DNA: TGCAGCGTTGAGGACAGGGTGAACGAGCAGTACTTC
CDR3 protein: CSVEDRVNEQYF

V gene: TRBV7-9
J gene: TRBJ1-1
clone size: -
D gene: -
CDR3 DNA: TGTGCCAGCTACCGTTCCGGGCTGTTAGACACTGAAGCTTTCTTT
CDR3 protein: CASYRSGLLDTEAFF

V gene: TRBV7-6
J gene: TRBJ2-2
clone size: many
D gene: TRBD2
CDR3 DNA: TGTGCCAGCAGCTTAGAGGCTAGCGGGGGGAAAACCGGGGAGCTGTTTTTT
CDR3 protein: CASSLEASGGKTGELFF

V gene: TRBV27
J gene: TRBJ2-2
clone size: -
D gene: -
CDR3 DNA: TGTGCCAGCAGTTTAAGGGGAATCAGAGGGGAGCTGTTTTTT
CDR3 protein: CASSLRGIRGELFF

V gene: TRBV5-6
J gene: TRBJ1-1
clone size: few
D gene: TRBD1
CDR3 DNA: TGTGCCAGCAGCTTGGTAAGGGGGACAGGGCGAATTGAAGCTTTCTTT
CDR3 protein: CASSLVRGTGRIEAFF

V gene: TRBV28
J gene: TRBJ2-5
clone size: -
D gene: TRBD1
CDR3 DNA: TGTGCCACCTCTTTTGGTCGGGACAGGAGGGTCGAGACCCAGTACTTC
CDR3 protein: CATSFGRDRRVETQYF

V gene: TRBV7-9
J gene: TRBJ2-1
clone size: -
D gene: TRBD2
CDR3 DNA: TGTGCCAGCAGCTTTAGCGGGGGGAACCCAATTGAGCAGTTCTTC
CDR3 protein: CASSFSGGNPIEQFF

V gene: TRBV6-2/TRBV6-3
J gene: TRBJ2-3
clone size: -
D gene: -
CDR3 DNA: TGTGCCAGCAACCTGGGTGGCTTTTCAGATACGCAGTATTTT
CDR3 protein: CASNLGGFSDTQYF

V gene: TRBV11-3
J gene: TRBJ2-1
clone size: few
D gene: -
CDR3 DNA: TGTGCCAGCAGCTTAGAGGGAAACTCCTACAATGAGCAGTTCTTC
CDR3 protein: CASSLEGNSYNEQFF

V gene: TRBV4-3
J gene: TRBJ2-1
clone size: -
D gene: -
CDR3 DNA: TGCGCCAGCAGCCAAGATTGGGGGAGCTCCTACAATGAGCAGTTCTTC
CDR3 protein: CASSQDWGSSYNEQFF

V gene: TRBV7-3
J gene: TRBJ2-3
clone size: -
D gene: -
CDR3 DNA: TGTGCCAGCGGCCCCTCCGGAAGCACAGATACGCAGTATTTT
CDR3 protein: CASGPSGSTDTQYF

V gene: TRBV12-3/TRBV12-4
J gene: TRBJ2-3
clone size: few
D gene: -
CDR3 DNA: TGTGCCACCATCCCCCGAGACTCCGCTTGGGATACGCAGTATTTT
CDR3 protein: CATIPRDSAWDTQYF

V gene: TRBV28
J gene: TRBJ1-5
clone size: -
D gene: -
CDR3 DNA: TGTGCCAGCACTCCTTCTTCAGGGGTAACCCAGCCCCAGCATTTT
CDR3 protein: CASTPSSGVTQPQHF

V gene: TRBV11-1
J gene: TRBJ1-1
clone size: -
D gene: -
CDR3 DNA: TGTGCCAGCAGCTCCCTCCAGGGTCGCTCGACTGAAGCTTTCTTT
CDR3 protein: CASSSLQGRSTEAFF

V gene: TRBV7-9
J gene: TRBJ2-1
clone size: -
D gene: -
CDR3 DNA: TGTGCCAGCAGGCCACAGGGCTATGAGCAGTTCTTC
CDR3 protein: CASRPQGYEQFF

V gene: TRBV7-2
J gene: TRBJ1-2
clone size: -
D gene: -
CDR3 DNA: TGTGCCAGCAGCGGCCCCGAGGGAATTGGCTATGGCTACACCTTC
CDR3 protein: CASSGPEGIGYGYTF

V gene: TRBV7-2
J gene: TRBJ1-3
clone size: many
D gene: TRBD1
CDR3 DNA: TGTGCCAGCAGCTTAGGGGCAGGGACAGGAGTTGGAAACACCATATATTTT
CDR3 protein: CASSLGAGTGVGNTIYF

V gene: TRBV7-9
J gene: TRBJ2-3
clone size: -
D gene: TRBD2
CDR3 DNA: TGTGCCAGCAGCGGACTAGCGGGGGGCTCAGATACGCAGTATTTT
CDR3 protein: CASSGLAGGSDTQYF

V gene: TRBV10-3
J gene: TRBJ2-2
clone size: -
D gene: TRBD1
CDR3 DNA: TGTGCCATCTTAAGGACAGGGAGTACCGGGGAGCTGTTTTTT
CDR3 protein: CAILRTGSTGELFF

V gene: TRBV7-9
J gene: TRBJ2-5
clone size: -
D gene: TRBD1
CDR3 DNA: TGTGCCAGCAGCTCTCCCGGGACAGATGAAGAGACCCAGTACTTC
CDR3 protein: CASSSPGTDEETQYF

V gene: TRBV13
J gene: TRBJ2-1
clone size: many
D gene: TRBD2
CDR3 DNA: TGTGCCAGCAGCGATCCTAGCGGGGGGGCGGGTAATGAGCAGTTCTTC
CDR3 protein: CASSDPSGGAGNEQFF

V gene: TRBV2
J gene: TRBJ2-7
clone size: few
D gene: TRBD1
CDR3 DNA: TGTGCCAGCAGTGGAGGACAGGGCTACGAGCAGTACTTC
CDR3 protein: CASSGGQGYEQYF

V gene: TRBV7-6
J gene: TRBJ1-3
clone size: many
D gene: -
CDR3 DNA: TGTGCCAGCAGCTTAAACCGGAACTCTGGAAACACCATATATTTT
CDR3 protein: CASSLNRNSGNTIYF

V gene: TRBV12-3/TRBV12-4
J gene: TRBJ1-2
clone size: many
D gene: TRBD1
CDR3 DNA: TGTGCCAGCAGTTTAGCCGGGACAGGGGTGCATGGCTACACCTTC
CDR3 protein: CASSLAGTGVHGYTF

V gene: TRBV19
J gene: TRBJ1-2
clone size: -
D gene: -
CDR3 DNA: TGTGCCAGTAGTCTTTTGCGGGGCGCTGACTATGGCTACACCTTC
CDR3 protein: CASSLLRGADYGYTF

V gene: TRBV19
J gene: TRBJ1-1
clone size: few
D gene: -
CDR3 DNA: TGTGCCAGTAGAGCGGTGAACACTGAAGCTTTCTTT
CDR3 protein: CASRAVNTEAFF

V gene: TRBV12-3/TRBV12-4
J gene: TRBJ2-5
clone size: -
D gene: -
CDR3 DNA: TGTGCCAGCACCTCGGACCGTGGCCAAGAGACCCAGTACTTC
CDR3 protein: CASTSDRGQETQYF

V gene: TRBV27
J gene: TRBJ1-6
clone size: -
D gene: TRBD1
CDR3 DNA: TGTGCCAGCAGTTTACAAGGACAGGGTGTTTATTCACCCCTCCACTTT
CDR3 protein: CASSLQGQGVYSPLHF

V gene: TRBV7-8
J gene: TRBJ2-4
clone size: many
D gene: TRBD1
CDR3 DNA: TGTGCCAGCAGTCCCGGGACAGGGGGAATCATTCAGTACTTC
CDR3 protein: CASSPGTGGIIQYF

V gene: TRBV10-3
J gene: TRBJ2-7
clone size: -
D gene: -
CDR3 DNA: TGTGCCATCACCCAGGAGATCTCCTACGAGCAGTACTTC
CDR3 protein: CAITQEISYEQYF

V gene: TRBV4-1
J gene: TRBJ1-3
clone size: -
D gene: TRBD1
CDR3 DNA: TGCGCCAGCAGCCAAGATCCCGGACAGGGGTTCTCAGGAAACACCATATATTTT
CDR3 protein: CASSQDPGQGFSGNTIYF

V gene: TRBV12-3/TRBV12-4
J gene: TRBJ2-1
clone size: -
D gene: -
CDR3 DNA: TGTGCCAGTAGCGGAGCATCCTACAATGAGCAGTTCTTC
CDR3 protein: CASSGASYNEQFF

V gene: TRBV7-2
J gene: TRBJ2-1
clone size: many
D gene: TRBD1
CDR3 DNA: TGTGCCAGCAGTCTATACCCGATCCGGGACAGGGGGGACAATGAGCAGTTCTTC
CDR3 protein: CASSLYPIRDRGDNEQFF

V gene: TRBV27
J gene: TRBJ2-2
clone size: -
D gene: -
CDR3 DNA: TGTGCCAGCAGTTCATTACCTGCGGGGGCCCCGATAGCCGGGGAGCTGTTTTTT
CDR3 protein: CASSSLPAGAPIAGELFF

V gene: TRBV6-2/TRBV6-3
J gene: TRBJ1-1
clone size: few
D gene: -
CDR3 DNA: TGTGCCAGCCAGGACTGGATGAACACTGAAGCTTTCTTT
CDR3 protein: CASQDWMNTEAFF

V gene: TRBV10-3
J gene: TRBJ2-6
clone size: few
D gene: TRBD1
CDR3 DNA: TGTGCCATCAGTGGAGGGGGACAGGGCCTACTTGGGGCCAACGTCCTGACTTTC
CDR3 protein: CAISGGGQGLLGANVLTF

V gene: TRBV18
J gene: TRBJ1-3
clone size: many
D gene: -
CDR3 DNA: TGTGCCAGCTCACCTTCGGGACCTGGCTCTGGAAACACCATATATTTT
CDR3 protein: CASSPSGPGSGNTIYF

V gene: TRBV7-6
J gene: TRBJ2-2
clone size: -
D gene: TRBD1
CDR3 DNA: TGTGCCAGCAGCTTCGACCCCAAGACAGGGGCGAACACCGGGGAGCTGTTTTTT
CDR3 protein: CASSFDPKTGANTGELFF

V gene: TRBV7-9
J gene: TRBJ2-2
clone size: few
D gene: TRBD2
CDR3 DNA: TGTGCCAGCAGGCGGGGGGACACCGGGGAGCTGTTTTTT
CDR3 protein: CASRRGDTGELFF

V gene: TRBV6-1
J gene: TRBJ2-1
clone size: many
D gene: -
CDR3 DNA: TGTGCCAGCAGTGAAAAGGCCTTGGGAGTTCGTTGTGAGCAGTTCTTC
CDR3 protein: CASSEKALGVRCEQFF

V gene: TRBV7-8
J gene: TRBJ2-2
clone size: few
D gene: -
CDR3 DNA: TGTGCCAGCATTTCACTTGGGGGGGGCCACACCGGGGAGCTGTTTTTT
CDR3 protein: CASISLGGGHTGELFF

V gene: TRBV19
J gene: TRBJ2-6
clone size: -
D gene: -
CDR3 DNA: TGTGCCAGTATTGGGCAGGAGCTCTCTGGGGCCAACGTCCTGACTTTC
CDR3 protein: CASIGQELSGANVLTF

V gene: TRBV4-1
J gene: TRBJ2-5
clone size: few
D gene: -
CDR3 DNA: TGCGCCAGCAGCCAAGCTCAAGGACCCGGAGAGACCCAGTACTTC
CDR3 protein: CASSQAQGPGETQYF

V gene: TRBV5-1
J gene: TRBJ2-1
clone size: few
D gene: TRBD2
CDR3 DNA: TGCGCCAGCAGCTTGTTACTAGCGGGGGTCGATGAGCAGTTCTTC
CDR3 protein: CASSLLLAGVDEQFF